The 6 T cell receptor beta chains below all came from one sample that was sequenced in a study of response to subunit inactivated influenza vaccine. MiXCR, run by TCRdb on the RT-PCR reads, gives a single entry per CDR3 protein. The table shows 500,000 to 600,000 distinct CDR3 sequences, with under 15% occurring only once. The sequences come from PBMCs from blood, collected roughly 46 days after vaccination. The receptors were gathered from a man in his fifties who received an inactivated influenza vaccine.

In this sample, this clonotype turned up many times. The rearrangement joins TRBV12-3 or TRBV12-4 to TRBJ1-6; D is perhaps TRBD1 (5 bases). This CDR3 region has 13 residues. V shed 3 bases and J shed 10 bases, with 10 bases lying between them. Here the CDR3 reads CASSFQGSSPLHF. The CDR3, as DNA: TGTGCCAGCAGTTTTCAGGGTAGCTCACCCCTCCACTTT.

This clonotype was observed a few times. This chain uses TRBV29-1 with TRBJ2-5, with D unresolved. The CDR3 contains 13 residues. Germline-derived CDR1 and CDR2 are SQVTM and ANQGSEA. The V end lost 6 bases, the J end lost 3 bases, and 14 bases lay between the germline ends. CDR3 sequence: CSVAHTAKETQYF. The CDR3 nucleotides read TGCAGCGTCGCACATACAGCGAAAGAGACCCAGTACTTC.

Only a few counts were recorded for this clonotype. The V and J genes are TRBV28 and TRBJ2-6; D call uncertain. The V gene lost 8 bases and the J gene lost 0 bases, with 11 bases spanning the gap. Germline CDR1 is MDHEN and CDR2 is SYDVKM. CDR3 length: 15 amino acids. The CDR3 bases are TGTGCCAGCCTAGGACGGTTCTCTGGGGCCAACGTCCTGACTTTC. Translating gives CASLGRFSGANVLTF.

The table lists this clonotype with a few counts. The chain joins TRBV7-2 to TRBJ2-7, with TRBD1 matching 7 bases. V gave up 5 bases and J gave up 6 bases; unmatched junction bases: 13. This CDR3 region has 15 residues. Germline loops: CDR1 SGHTA, CDR2 FQGNSA. The CDR3 sequence: CASSGANRGYSEQYF. The CDR3 coding sequence is TGTGCCAGCAGCGGAGCAAACAGGGGTTATAGCGAGCAGTACTTC.

The J gene is TRBJ2-5, the V gene TRBV20-1; 8 nucleotides line up with TRBD1. Trimming at V came to 2 bases and at J to 2 bases, leaving 7 bases not matched to a gene. Germline CDR1 and CDR2: DFQATT and SNEGSKA (reference sequence). The CDR3 contains 15 residues. For the CDR3, the DNA is TGCAGTGCTAGACCCGGACAGGGACGGCAAGAGACCCAGTACTTC. Translating gives CSARPGQGRQETQYF.

This sequence joins TRBV7-2 and TRBJ2-3; D remains unclear. CDR1 is SGHTA and CDR2 is FQGNSA in the germline V gene. The CDR3 runs to 13 residues. The V and J ends lost 2 bases and 2 bases respectively, with 5 bases between them. CDR3 sequence: CASSLMTTDTQYF. As DNA, the CDR3 is TGTGCCAGCAGCTTAATGACCACAGATACGCAGTATTTT. Combining the CDR3 with reference TRBV7-2 and TRBJ2-3 gives the whole variable domain GAGVSQSPSNKVTEKGKDVELRCDPISGHTALYWYRQSLGQGLEFLIYFQGNSAPDKSGLPSDRFSAERTGGSVSTLTIQRTQQEDSAVYLCASSLMTTDTQYFGPGTRLTVL.